A single sample is the source of the 14 T cell receptor beta chains below, sequenced in a study of T cells in Graves' hyperthyroidism and ophthalmopathy. From RNA transcripts, TCR beta CDR3 regions were amplified. During a first-round RT-PCR of the TCR CDR3, the HTBI primer set was used. Via MiXCR, TCRdb re-called the multiplex PCR reads, giving one row per CDR3 protein. Found here are fewer than 650,000 distinct CDR3 sequences, more than 13% of them singletons; the top ten hold about 7%. The sample consisted of blood. These receptors all come from a woman between 18 and 29 years old with Graves' ophthalmopathy.

This clonotype was recorded a few times. This rearrangement joins TRBV5-6 to TRBJ2-5, with 10 bases fitting TRBD1. The V and J ends lost 4 bases and 3 bases, in that order; junction bases with no gene match: 3. Germline CDR1 reads SGHDT; CDR2 reads YYEEEE. The CDR3 is 14 amino acids. The chain's CDR3 is CASSTDRGKETQYF. The DNA of the CDR3 is TGTGCCAGCAGCACGGACAGGGGGAAAGAGACCCAGTACTTC.

There are many counts of this clonotype. This chain joins TRBV2 and TRBJ1-3; D gene ambiguous. This CDR3 spans 14 amino acids. Per the germline V gene, CDR1 is SNHLY and CDR2 is FYNNEI. V was clipped by 6 bases and J by 6 bases, with 15 bases between them. The CDR3 bases are TGTGCCAGCAGGACGGGAGTCCCGCCAAACACCATATATTTT. Protein: CASRTGVPPNTIYF.

The CDR3: CASRGAVEPDTQYF. The CDR3 nucleotides are TGTGCCAGCAGGGGGGCAGTGGAACCAGATACGCAGTATTTT. The V call is TRBV12-3 or TRBV12-4, the J call TRBJ2-3; TRBD1 might be the D (6 bases). CDR3 size: 14 residues. Trimming took off 6 bases at V and 4 bases at J, with 14 bases between the two ends.

This clonotype was seen at least ten times. This sequence joins TRBV20-1 and TRBJ2-7, with D possibly matching TRBD1 (6 bases). This CDR3 comprises 15 residues. Deletions cut 6 bases from V and 3 bases from J, with 21 bases between. Germline V gene sequence: CDR1 DFQATT, CDR2 SNEGSKA (reference sequence). The CDR3 loop is CSALNRDTAVYEQYF. The CDR3 nucleotides read TGCAGTGCGTTAAACCGGGACACGGCAGTCTACGAGCAGTACTTC.

The V gene is TRBV15, the J gene TRBJ1-5, with 8 bases fitting TRBD1. V shed 2 bases, J shed 5 bases, and the junction held 5 bases outside the gene matches. CDR1 is LNHNV and CDR2 is YYDKDF in the germline V gene (reference sequence). This CDR3 is 15 amino acids long. CDR3 coding DNA: TGTGCCACCAGCAGACGGACAGGGCTCGATCAGCCCCAGCATTTT. Translation gives CATSRRTGLDQPQHF.

In this sample, this clonotype turned up many times. The CDR3 DNA reads TGTGCCAGCAGCTTGACTCTAGCGGGAGGCGATGAGCAGTTCTTC. It codes for CASSLTLAGGDEQFF. This chain joins TRBV5-6 and TRBJ2-1; 11 bases map to TRBD2. This CDR3 contains 15 residues. The germline V gene has CDR1 SGHDT and CDR2 YYEEEE. After removal of 1 base from V and 8 bases from J, the junction contained 5 bases not matched to a gene.

This clonotype is a singleton in its sample. A single base separates this from a much larger clone, so it may be a read error. V usage is TRBV28 and J usage is TRBJ1-1; D unclear. There are 14 residues in the CDR3. Deletions cut 5 bases from V and 6 bases from J, with 16 bases between. Germline CDR1 is MDHEN and CDR2 is SYDVKM. The CDR3 region is CASSGDKGSAEAFF. The CDR3 DNA is TGTGCCAGCAGTGGAGACAAGGGTTCGGCTGAAGCTTTCTTT. The complete variable domain, with remaining parts taken from reference TRBV28 and TRBJ1-1, reads DVKVTQSSRYLVKRTGEKVFLECVQDMDHENMFWYRQDPGLGLRLIYFSYDVKMKEKGDIPEGYSVSREKKERFSLILESASTNQTSMYLCASSGDKGSAEAFFGQGTRLTVV.

The CDR3 nucleotides are TGTGCCAGCACCGGGACAGGTAAAGGGGATCAGCCCCAGCATTTT. The encoded protein is CASTGTGKGDQPQHF. The chain employs TRBV10-3 and TRBJ1-5, with 8 bases aligning to TRBD1. This CDR3 region has 15 residues. Trimming cost V 10 bases and J 5 bases; bases outside gene matches: 13. Germline CDR1 reads ENHRY; CDR2 reads SYGVKD.

This clonotype was seen a few times. The gene calls are TRBV4-3 and TRBJ1-5; D ambiguous. Looked up from germline, CDR1 is LGHNA and CDR2 is YSLEER. The CDR3 covers 19 residues. V shed 1 base and J shed 0 bases, with 19 bases lying between them. The CDR3 DNA follows: TGCGCCAGCAGCCAAGGCTTTTTAGGGAGGGAGTTTAGCAATCAGCCCCAGCATTTT. Translated: CASSQGFLGREFSNQPQHF.

This clonotype occurred many times. V gene TRBV7-2 combines with J gene TRBJ2-5; the match to TRBD2 covers 8 bases. With V trimmed by 1 base and J by 1 base, 5 bases remained unmatched. CDR1 is SGHTA and CDR2 is FQGNSA in the germline V gene. The CDR3 runs to 16 residues. The CDR3 coding sequence is TGTGCCAGCAGCTTAGATGCTAGCGGGCTCCAAGAGACCCAGTACTTC. Translating it yields CASSLDASGLQETQYF. Variable domain in full (rest from reference TRBV7-2 and TRBJ2-5): GAGVSQSPSNKVTEKGKDVELRCDPISGHTALYWYRQSLGQGLEFLIYFQGNSAPDKSGLPSDRFSAERTGGSVSTLTIQRTQQEDSAVYLCASSLDASGLQETQYFGPGTRLLVL.

This clonotype showed up many times. The gene calls are TRBV10-3 and TRBJ2-1; TRBD2 matches 13 bases. Germline V CDR1 and CDR2: ENHRY, SYGVKD. The CDR3 is 15 amino acids. V lost 6 bases, J lost 8 bases, and 7 bases stayed unmatched. CDR3 amino acids: CAISLLAGGPDEQFF. In DNA, the CDR3 is TGTGCCATCAGCCTACTAGCGGGAGGGCCGGATGAGCAGTTCTTC.

To note about this clonotype: At one boundary the junction diverges from the germline segment, which might be a read error. The gene calls are TRBV12-3 or TRBV12-4 and TRBJ1-5; weak D call: TRBD1 (6 bases). The CDR3 is 16 amino acids. CDR3 sequence: CASSFTGHGGNQPQHF. In nucleotides, the CDR3 is TGTGCTAGCAGTTTTACAGGGCACGGGGGCAATCAGCCCCAGCATTTT.

This clonotype was recorded many times. The chain joins TRBV3-1 to TRBJ1-1, with a tentative D call TRBD1 (5 bases). V lost 1 base, J lost 5 bases, and 8 bases lay in between. CDR1 LGHDT and CDR2 YNNKEL come from the germline V gene (reference sequence). This CDR3 comprises 13 residues. In DNA, the CDR3 is TGTGCCAGCAGCCAAGGAGGGGAGACTGAAGCTTTCTTT. Translation: CASSQGGETEAFF.

This sequence joins TRBV30 and TRBJ2-7, with 9 bases fitting TRBD1. Trimming cost V 3 bases and J 3 bases; bases outside gene matches: 15. The germline V gene encodes CDR1 GTSNPN and CDR2 SVGIG (reference sequence). The CDR3 consists of 17 residues. The CDR3: CAWRSVAGQGRIYEQYF. The CDR3 DNA follows: TGTGCCTGGAGATCGGTGGCGGGACAGGGTCGTATCTACGAGCAGTACTTC. Drawing the rest from reference TRBV30 and TRBJ2-7, the complete variable domain is SQTIHQWPATLVQPVGSPLSLECTVEGTSNPNLYWYRQAAGRGLQLLFYSVGIGQISSEVPQNLSASRPQDRQFILSSKKLLLSDSGFYLCAWRSVAGQGRIYEQYFGPGTRLTVT.